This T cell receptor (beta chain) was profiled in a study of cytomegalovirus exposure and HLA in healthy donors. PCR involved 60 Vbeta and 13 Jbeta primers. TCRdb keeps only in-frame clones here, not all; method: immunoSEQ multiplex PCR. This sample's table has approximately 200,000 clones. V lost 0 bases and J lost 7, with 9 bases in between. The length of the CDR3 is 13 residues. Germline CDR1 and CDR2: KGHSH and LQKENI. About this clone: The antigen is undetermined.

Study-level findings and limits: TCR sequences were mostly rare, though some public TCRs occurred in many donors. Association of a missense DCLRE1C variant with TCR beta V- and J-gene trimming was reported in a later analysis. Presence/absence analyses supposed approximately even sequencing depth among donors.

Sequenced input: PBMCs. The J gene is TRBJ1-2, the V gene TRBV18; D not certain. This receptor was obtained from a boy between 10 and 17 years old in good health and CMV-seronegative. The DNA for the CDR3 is TGTGCCAGCTCACCACCCGGAGGGTTTGGCTACACCTTC. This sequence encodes CASSPPGGFGYTF.